The entry that follows covers one T cell receptor (beta chain) sequence. Its specific antigen is unknown. One base away there is no much larger clone; base qualities are not given. This entry belongs to a study of T cell repertoires in MIS-A myocarditis (dated by TCRdb to between 2021 and 2022). Amplification of TCRbeta CDR3 regions relied on the immunoSEQ bias-controlled multiplex PCR, followed by high-throughput sequencing. The study's processing was this. The immunoSEQ vendor pipeline collapsed and filtered CDR3 sequences to measure the abundance and frequency of each unique TCRbeta CDR3. CD-HIT clustered dominant CDR3 amino acid sequences with SARS-CoV-2-specific ImmuneCODE TCRbeta sequences at a 90% global sequence identity threshold. A clone was classed as hyperexpanded at a frequency of 0.1 to 1 and as large at a frequency of 0.01 to 0.1. The CDR3 amino acid sequences and the V and J gene assignments of the dominant clones were confirmed with MiXCR. The R stringdist package was used to compute Levenshtein distances between the patient clonotypes and the ImmuneCODE hits. TCRdb retrieved this table from immuneACCESS and kept in-frame rearrangements only. Not all clones are present; in checked studies, unresolved V genes account for under half, and no reason is known for the remainder. From that table come the V and J calls and clone size; the DNA was used to work out D and trimming. The sample table lists thousands of clones, just under 80% of them with a count of one. The ten biggest clones cover around 20% of the sample.

The QIAamp DNA FFPE kit was used to extract genomic DNA from formalin-fixed paraffin-embedded autopsy tissue. From its cysteine to its phenylalanine, the CDR3 spans 15 amino acids. The kept DNA is CDR3 alone, 45 bases in frame from the first base. Per the germline V gene, SNHLY is the CDR1 and FYNNEI is the CDR2. V sheds 8 bases and J sheds 5 bases, leaving 19 bases between their ends. The rearrangement combines TRBV2 with TRBJ2-1; the D gene is possibly TRBD1, with 5 bases matching. The clonotype was recovered from a man between 18 and 35 years old with fulminant myocarditis from multisystem inflammatory syndrome in adults (MIS-A) after COVID-19. What was sequenced was right inferior lung lobe tissue obtained at autopsy. DNA sequence: TGTGCCAGCTCACATTTCCCGGACAAAAACAATGAGCAGTTCTTC. Its translation reads: CASSHFPDKNNEQFF.